These T cell receptor beta chains were read from a single sample in a study of cytomegalovirus exposure and HLA in healthy donors. Profiling relied on immunoSEQ multiplex PCR, and the TCRdb table lists in-frame clones only, not all of them. The sample records fewer than 150,000 clones, 80% being singletons. Source material: PBMCs. The source of these receptors is a man aged 30 to 45 in good health. The CDR3 runs from the conserved cysteine through the conserved F or W. The order of the fields is V gene, CDR3 length, clone size, J gene, D gene, CDR3 protein, CDR3 DNA. D genes are given only for firm matches. Not every row has a clone size; where given, it reads once, few, many or a size class.

TRBV5-6	14	.	TRBJ2-5	TRBD2	CASSLSVAGEEQYF	TGTGCCAGCAGCTTGTCAGTAGCGGGAGAAGAGCAGTACTTC
TRBV21-1	15	once	TRBJ2-7	.	CASLPPGQGAVEQYF	TGTGCCAGCCTACCCCCGGGACAGGGGGCGGTCGAGCAGTACTTC
TRBV28	17	.	TRBJ2-3	TRBD2	CASSPNRGLAGLDTQYF	TGTGCCAGCAGCCCAAACAGGGGACTAGCGGGACTCGATACGCAGTATTTT
TRBV5-4	14	.	TRBJ2-7	.	CASSSSPNTYEQYF	TGTGCCAGCAGCTCCTCACCGAATACCTACGAGCAGTACTTC
TRBV6-5	13	.	TRBJ1-6	.	CASTRGVASPLHF	TGTGCCAGCACCCGCGGGGTCGCTTCACCCCTCCACTTT
TRBV15	14	once	TRBJ1-1	.	CATSVRTLQARAFF	TGTGCCACCAGCGTACGAACCCTACAGGCTCGAGCTTTCTTT
TRBV7-9	19	.	TRBJ2-7	.	CASSLVALQGQGRWDEQYF	TGTGCCAGCAGCTTAGTAGCCCTACAAGGGCAGGGTCGATGGGACGAGCAGTACTTC
TRBV9	15	.	TRBJ2-1	.	CASSGGGGSYNEQFF	TGTGCCAGCAGCGGGGGAGGTGGCTCCTACAATGAGCAGTTCTTC
TRBV6-1	14	.	TRBJ1-5	.	CASSRTISNQPQHF	TGTGCCAGCAGCCGGACTATTAGCAATCAGCCCCAGCATTTT
TRBV5-1	19	.	TRBJ2-3	.	CASSLSGLRAGPERDTQYF	TGCGCCAGCAGCTTGAGTGGTCTTAGGGCGGGACCAGAACGAGATACGCAGTATTTT
TRBV6-4	13	.	TRBJ1-1	.	CASSDSGNTEAFF	TGTGCCAGCAGTGATTCAGGGAACACTGAAGCTTTCTTT
TRBV10-3	14	.	TRBJ2-1	TRBD2	CAIRGLAGDNEQFF	TGTGCCATCAGGGGACTAGCGGGAGACAATGAGCAGTTCTTC
TRBV28	14	.	TRBJ1-6	.	CASSFPQPNGALHF	TGTGCCAGCAGTTTTCCCCAGCCGAATGGAGCCCTCCACTTT
TRBV19	12	.	TRBJ2-7	.	CASSIFGGEQYF	TGTGCCAGTAGTATATTCGGGGGCGAGCAGTACTTC
TRBV12-5	18	.	TRBJ2-1	TRBD2	CASGLGYPTSGRYNEQFF	TGTGCTAGTGGTTTGGGGTACCCTACTAGCGGCCGCTACAATGAGCAGTTCTTC
TRBV28	15	.	TRBJ2-7	.	CASNVKLGATYEQYF	TGTGCCAGCAATGTTAAATTGGGCGCTACCTACGAGCAGTACTTC
TRBV19	17	.	TRBJ1-1	TRBD1	CASPPVGTGGLGTEAFF	TGTGCCAGTCCGCCCGTTGGGACAGGGGGCCTGGGCACTGAAGCTTTCTTT
TRBV7-8	14	.	TRBJ2-5	.	CASSRNTGAETQYF	TGTGCCAGCAGCCGTAATACGGGAGCGGAGACCCAGTACTTC